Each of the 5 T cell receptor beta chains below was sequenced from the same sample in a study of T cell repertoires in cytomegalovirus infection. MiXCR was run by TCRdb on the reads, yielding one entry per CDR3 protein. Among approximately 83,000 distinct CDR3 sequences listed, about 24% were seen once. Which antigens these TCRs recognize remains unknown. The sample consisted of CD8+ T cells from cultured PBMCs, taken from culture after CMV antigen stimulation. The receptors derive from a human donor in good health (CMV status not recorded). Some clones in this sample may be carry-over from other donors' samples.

For the CDR3, the DNA is TGTGCCAGCAGCCCCCCGATGGGGGGAGGCTACACCTTC. It specifies CASSPPMGGGYTF. The chain couples TRBV7-9 to TRBJ1-2; maybe TRBD1 (5 bases). Germline V gives CDR1 SEHNR, CDR2 FQNEAQ (reference sequence). The germline V and J ends were trimmed by 5 bases and 8 bases, with 15 bases remaining between them. This CDR3 has 13 amino acids.

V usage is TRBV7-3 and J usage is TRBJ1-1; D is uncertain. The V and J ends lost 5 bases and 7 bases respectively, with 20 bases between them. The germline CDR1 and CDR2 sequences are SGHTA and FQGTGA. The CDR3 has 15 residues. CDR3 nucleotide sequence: TGTGCCAGCAGCCTACAACGGGCAACCGCCTTTGAAGCTTTCTTT. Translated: CASSLQRATAFEAFF.

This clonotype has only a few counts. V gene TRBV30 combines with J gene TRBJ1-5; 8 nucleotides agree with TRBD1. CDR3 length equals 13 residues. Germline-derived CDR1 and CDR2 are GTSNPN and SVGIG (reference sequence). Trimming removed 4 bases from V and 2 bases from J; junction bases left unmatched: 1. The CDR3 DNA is TGTGCCTGGACAGGGGGCGGCAATCAGCCCCAGCATTTT. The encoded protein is CAWTGGGNQPQHF.

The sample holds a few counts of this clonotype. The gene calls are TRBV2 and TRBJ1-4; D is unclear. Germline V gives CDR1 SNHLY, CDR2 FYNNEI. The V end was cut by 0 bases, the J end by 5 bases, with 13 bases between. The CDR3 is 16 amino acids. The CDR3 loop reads CASSEALRTENEKLFF. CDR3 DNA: TGTGCCAGCAGTGAAGCGCTTAGGACGGAGAATGAAAAACTGTTTTTT.

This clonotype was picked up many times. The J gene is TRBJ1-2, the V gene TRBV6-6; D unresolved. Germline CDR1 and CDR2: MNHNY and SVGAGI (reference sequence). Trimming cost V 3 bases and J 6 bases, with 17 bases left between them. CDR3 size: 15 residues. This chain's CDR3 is CASSYSVRPGNGYTF. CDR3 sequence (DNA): TGTGCCAGCAGTTATTCGGTCCGTCCCGGCAATGGCTACACCTTC.